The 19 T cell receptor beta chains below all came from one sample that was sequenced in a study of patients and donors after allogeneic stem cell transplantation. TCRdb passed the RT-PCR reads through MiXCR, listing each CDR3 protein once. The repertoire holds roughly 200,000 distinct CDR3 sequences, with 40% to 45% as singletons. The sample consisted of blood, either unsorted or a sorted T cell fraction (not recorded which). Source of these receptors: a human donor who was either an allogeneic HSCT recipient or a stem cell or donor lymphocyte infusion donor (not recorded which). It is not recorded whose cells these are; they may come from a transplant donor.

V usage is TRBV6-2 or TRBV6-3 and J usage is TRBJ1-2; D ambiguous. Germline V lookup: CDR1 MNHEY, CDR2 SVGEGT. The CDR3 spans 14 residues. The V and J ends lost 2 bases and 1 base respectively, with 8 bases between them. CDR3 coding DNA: TGTGCCAGCAGTTACAAACAGTTTAACTATGGCTACACCTTC. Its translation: CASSYKQFNYGYTF.

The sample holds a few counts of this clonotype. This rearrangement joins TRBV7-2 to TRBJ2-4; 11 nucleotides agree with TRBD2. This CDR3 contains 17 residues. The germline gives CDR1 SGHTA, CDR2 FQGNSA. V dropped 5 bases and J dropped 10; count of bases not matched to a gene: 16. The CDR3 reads CASSMLLPGTSGLIQYF. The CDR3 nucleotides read TGTGCCAGCAGCATGCTCTTACCCGGGACTAGCGGATTGATTCAGTACTTC.

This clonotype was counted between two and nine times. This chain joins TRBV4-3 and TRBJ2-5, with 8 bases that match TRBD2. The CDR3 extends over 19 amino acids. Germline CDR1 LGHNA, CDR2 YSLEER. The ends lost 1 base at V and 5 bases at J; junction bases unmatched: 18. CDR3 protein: CASSQAPAGTGRAGETQYF. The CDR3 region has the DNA TGCGCCAGCAGCCAAGCCCCGGCAGGGACCGGGAGGGCCGGTGAGACCCAGTACTTC.

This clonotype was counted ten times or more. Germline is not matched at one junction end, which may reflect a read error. CDR3: CASSLGYEQYF. The CDR3 DNA reads TGTGCCAGCAGCTTAGGTTACGAGCAGTACTTC. The J gene is TRBJ2-7, the V gene TRBV12-3 or TRBV12-4; unclear D gene. The CDR3 is 11 amino acids.

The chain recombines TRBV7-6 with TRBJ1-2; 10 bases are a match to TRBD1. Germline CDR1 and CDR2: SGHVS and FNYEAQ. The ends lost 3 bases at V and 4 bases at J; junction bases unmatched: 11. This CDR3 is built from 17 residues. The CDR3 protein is CASSFAGWDRGIYGYTF. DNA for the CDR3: TGTGCCAGCAGCTTCGCGGGCTGGGACAGGGGAATCTATGGCTACACCTTC.

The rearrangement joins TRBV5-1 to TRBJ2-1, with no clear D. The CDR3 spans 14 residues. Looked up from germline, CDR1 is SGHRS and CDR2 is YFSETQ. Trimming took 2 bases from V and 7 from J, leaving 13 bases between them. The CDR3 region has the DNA TGCGCCAGCAGCTTTGGGCTTGAAATTAATGAGCAGTTCTTC. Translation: CASSFGLEINEQFF.

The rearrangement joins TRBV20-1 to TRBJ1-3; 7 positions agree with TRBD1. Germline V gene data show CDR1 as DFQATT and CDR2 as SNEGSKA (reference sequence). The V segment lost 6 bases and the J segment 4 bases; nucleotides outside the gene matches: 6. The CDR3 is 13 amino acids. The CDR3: CSAFETGGNTIYF. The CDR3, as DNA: TGCAGTGCCTTCGAGACAGGGGGAAACACCATATATTTT.

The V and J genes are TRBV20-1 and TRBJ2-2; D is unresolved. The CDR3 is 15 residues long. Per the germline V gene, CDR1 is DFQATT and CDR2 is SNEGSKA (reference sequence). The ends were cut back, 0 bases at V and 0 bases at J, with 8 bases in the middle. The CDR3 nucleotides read TGCAGTGCTAGAGATCGGCAGACGAACACCGGGGAGCTGTTTTTT. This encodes CSARDRQTNTGELFF.

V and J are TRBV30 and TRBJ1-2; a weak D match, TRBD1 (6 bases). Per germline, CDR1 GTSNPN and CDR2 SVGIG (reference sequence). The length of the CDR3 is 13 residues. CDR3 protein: CAGNGGRVHGYTF. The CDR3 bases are TGTGCTGGAAATGGGGGGCGCGTACATGGCTACACCTTC.

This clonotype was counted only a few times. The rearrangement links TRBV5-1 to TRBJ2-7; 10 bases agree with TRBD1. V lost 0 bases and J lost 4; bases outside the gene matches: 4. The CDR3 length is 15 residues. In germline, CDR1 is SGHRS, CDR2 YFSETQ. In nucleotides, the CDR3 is TGCGCCAGCAGCTTGGTTGGGACAGGGGCTTACGAGCAGTACTTC. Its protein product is CASSLVGTGAYEQYF. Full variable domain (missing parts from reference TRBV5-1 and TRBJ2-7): KAGVTQTPRYLIKTRGQQVTLSCSPISGHRSVSWYQQTPGQGLQFLFEYFSETQRNKGNFPGRFSGRQFSNSRSEMNVSTLELGDSALYLCASSLVGTGAYEQYFGPGTRLTVT.

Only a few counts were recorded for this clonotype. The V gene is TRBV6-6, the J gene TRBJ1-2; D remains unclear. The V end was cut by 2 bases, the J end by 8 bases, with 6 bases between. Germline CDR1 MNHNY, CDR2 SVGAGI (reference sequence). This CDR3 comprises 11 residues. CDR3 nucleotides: TGTGCCAGCAGTTACCCCAGGGGCTACACCTTC. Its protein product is CASSYPRGYTF.

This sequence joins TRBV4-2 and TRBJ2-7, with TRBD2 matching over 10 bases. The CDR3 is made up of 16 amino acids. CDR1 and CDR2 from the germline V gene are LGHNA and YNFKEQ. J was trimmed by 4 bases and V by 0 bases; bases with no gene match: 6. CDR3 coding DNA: TGTGCCAGCAGCCAAGATGTCCTAGCGGGGGCATACGAGCAGTACTTC. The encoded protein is CASSQDVLAGAYEQYF.

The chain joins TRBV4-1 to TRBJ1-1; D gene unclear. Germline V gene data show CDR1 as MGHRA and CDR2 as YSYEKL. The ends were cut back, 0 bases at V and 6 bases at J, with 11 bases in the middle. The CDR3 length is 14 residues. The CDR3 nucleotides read TGCGCCAGCAGCCAAGACAGAAGGTCACCTGAAGCTTTCTTT. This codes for CASSQDRRSPEAFF.

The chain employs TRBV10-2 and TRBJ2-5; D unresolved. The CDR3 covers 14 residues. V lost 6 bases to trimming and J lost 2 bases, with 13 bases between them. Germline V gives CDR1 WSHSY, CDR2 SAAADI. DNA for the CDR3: TGCGCCAGCAGATATCCGGGCCCTCAAGAGACCCAGTACTTC. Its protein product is CASRYPGPQETQYF.

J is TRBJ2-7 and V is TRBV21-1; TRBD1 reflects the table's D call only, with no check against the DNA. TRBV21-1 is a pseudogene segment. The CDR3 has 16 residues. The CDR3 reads CASSKDGQGGTYEQYF. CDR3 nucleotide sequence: TGTGCCAGCAGCAAAGATGGCCAGGGGGGAACTTACGAGCAGTACTTC.

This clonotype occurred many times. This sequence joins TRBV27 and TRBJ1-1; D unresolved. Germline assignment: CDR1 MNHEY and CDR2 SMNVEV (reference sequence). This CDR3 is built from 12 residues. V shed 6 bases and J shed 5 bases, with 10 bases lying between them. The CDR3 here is CASSPGRTEAFF. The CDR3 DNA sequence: TGTGCCAGCAGCCCTGGGAGGACTGAAGCTTTCTTT.

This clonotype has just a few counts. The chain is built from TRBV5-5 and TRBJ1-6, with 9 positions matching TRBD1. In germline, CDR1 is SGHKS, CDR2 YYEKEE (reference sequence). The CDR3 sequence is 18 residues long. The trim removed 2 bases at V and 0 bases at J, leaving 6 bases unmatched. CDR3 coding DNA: TGTGCCAGCAGCTTCAAGGACAGGGGCCTCTCCTATAATTCACCCCTCCACTTT. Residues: CASSFKDRGLSYNSPLHF.

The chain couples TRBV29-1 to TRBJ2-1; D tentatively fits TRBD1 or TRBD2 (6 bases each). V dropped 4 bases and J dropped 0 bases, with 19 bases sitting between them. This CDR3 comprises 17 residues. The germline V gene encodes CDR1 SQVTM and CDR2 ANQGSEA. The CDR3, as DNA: TGCAGCGTTGTGGGGGGCCTAGTCGATAGCTCCTACAATGAGCAGTTCTTC. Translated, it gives CSVVGGLVDSSYNEQFF.

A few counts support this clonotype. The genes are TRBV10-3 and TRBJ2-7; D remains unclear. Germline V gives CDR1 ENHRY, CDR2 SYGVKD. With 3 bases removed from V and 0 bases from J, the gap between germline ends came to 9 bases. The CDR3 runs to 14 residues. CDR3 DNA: TGTGCCATCAGTGATCCTGTAACCTCCTACGAGCAGTACTTC. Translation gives CAISDPVTSYEQYF.